The clone carrying this TCR beta chain was observed a single time. This entry belongs to a study of Ad26.COV2.S vaccination and SARS-CoV-2 variants. Only in-frame clones appear in the TCRdb table, and some are missing; sequencing was by immunoSEQ multiplex PCR. The profile shows roughly 400,000 clones, 92% of them singletons. Germline V gene data show CDR1 as MNHEY and CDR2 as SMNVEV (reference sequence). This CDR3 has 15 amino acids. The V gene lost 4 bases and the J gene lost 3 bases, with 12 bases spanning the gap. Treatment indicated: around 19 received Ad26.COV2.S at low or high dose, single or two shots; a few received placebo; per-sample allocation not given. At day 63 after the first vaccine or placebo injection, samples were drawn. In the vaccine, an Ad26 vector expressed the SARS-CoV-2 spike of the Wuhan strain.

The specimen was peripheral blood, collected in a trial of Ad26.COV2.S vaccine versus placebo. This sequence joins TRBV27 and TRBJ1-4; no definite D call. The origin of this receptor is a person aged 18-60 years who received the Ad26.COV2.S COVID-19 vaccine or a placebo. The CDR3: CASSYLGVPNEKLFF. Written as DNA, the CDR3 is TGTGCCAGCAGTTACCTCGGGGTACCTAATGAAAAACTGTTTTTT. The full variable domain, with the rest looked up from reference TRBV27 and TRBJ1-4, is EAQVTQNPRYLITVTGKKLTVTCSQNMNHEYMSWYRQDPGLGLRQIYYSMNVEVTDKGDVPEGYKVSRKEKRNFPLILESPSPNQTSLYFCASSYLGVPNEKLFFGSGTQLSVL.